This TCR beta chain emerged from a study of cytomegalovirus exposure and HLA in healthy donors (dated by TCRdb to 2017 to 2019). With respect to the entire study: A later analysis indicated that the 110 or so validation repertoires were generated on the platform also employed for the roughly 720 repertoires of the first cohort. The study aimed to test whether signatures of past pathogen exposure could be identified by cataloging public T cell receptors. Besides the first cohort of approximately 710 subjects, a separate validation cohort made up of 120 or so different subjects was used. High-throughput TCR immunosequencing, statistical association of individual TCRs with disease status, and machine learning were combined to predict cytomegalovirus infection status. Results and caveats for the whole study, not just this receptor: Subsequent analysis determined that TCRs grouped into clusters in the first cohort also showed a tendency toward co-occurrence across the 130 or so validation repertoires, and approximately 94% of cluster scores exceeded 0. The validation cohort had no HLA typing available for a later analysis, so co-occurrence within that cohort was assessed over all 130 or so repertoires. Cytomegalovirus status was reported to be diagnosed by the classifier with high specificity and sensitivity in both the original and validation cohorts. Three of the identified cytomegalovirus-associated TCR beta chains were confirmed in vitro to be specific for cytomegalovirus antigens. Across donors, most TCR sequences were observed very rarely, whereas some public TCRs were present in many individuals. According to the authors, the approach could potentially be generalized to other disease states and immunological phenotypes. The study gave a list of more than 150 TCR beta chains associated with cytomegalovirus.

Reading from cysteine to phenylalanine, the CDR3 counts 14 amino acids. Only the CDR3 DNA is retained, 42 bases long and in frame from the first base. The germline V gene sets CDR1 to LGHNA and CDR2 to YSLEER. V is pared back by 0 bases and J by 3 bases, with 8 bases lying between the germline termini. Remarks on this clone: Its antigen is unknown. No much larger clone is present one base from it, and per-base qualities are unavailable.

The library relied on the immunoSEQ multiplex PCR assay. From the authors' description of their analysis: A statistical classification framework was built for diagnosing cytomegalovirus status from the catalog of TCR beta chain sequences. TCRdb re-hosts the immuneACCESS table, in-frame sequences only. Its copies lack some clones; in the studies checked, an unresolved V gene accounts for under half of them, and the cause for the rest is not known. V, J and clone size are taken as reported in that table, and D and trimming were inferred from the DNA itself. This sample gives hundreds of thousands of clones in total; 87% of them show up just once. The ten largest clones capture around 12% of the sample. The donors belonged to the validation cohort of 90 to 150 subjects, which was separate from the approximately 680-subject first cohort.

The chain is encoded by TRBV4-3 joined to TRBJ1-2, with the D gene too uncertain to name. The receptor was isolated from a man aged 18 to 29 in good health and CMV-seropositive. Material for sequencing was PBMCs. In nucleotides, the sequence is TGCGCCAGCAGCCAAGATACTAGGTACTATGGCTACACCTTC. This translates into CASSQDTRYYGYTF.